Reported below is one TCR beta chain. One heparinised blood draw, averaging roughly 120 mL, came from each donor. The data stem from a study of beta chain features in type 1 diabetes. The entirety of the isolated RNA underwent reverse transcription, so expressed TCRB transcripts were sequenced. Profiling relied on immunoSEQ multiplex PCR, and the TCRdb table lists in-frame clones only, not all of them. The sample has under 900,000 clones; around a sixth are singletons. Specimen: naive CD4+ T cells from blood. This TCR was recovered from a woman aged 18-35 years in good health.

In nucleotides, the CDR3 is TGTGCCAGCAGCTCATTTCGCGGGAGAACCCAAGAGACCCAGTACTTC. Translation: CASSSFRGRTQETQYF. The rearrangement links TRBV11-1 to TRBJ2-5; TRBD2 aligns across 7 bases. Germline V lookup: CDR1 SGHAT, CDR2 FQDESV (reference sequence). CDR3 length equals 16 residues. The junction had 9 bases not matched to a gene; V was cut back by 4 bases and J by 1 base.